This is a list of T cell receptor beta chains from one sample in a study of CD8 T cells in Susac syndrome. TCRdb reanalysed the immunoSEQ multiplex PCR reads using MiXCR and keeps one entry per CDR3 protein. The table has approximately 200,000 distinct CDR3 sequences, 85% to 95% seen once. The sequenced sample consisted of CD4+ T cells from PBMCs. The source is a human donor with multiple sclerosis. Each CDR3 is given with its conserved first and last residue. A D gene is named only where the DNA matches it firmly. A clone size is listed for some rows: how often the clone was seen (once, few, many), or a class if it is expanded.

D,length,J,size,V,DNA,CDR3
.,12,TRBJ2-1,.,TRBV18,TGTGCCAGCTCACCCTACGGCAATGAGCAGTTCTTC,CASSPYGNEQFF
.,14,TRBJ1-1,few,TRBV12-3/TRBV12-4,TGTGCCAGCAGTCAAACGGGGCCGAACACTGAAGCTTTCTTT,CASSQTGPNTEAFF
.,12,TRBJ2-3,.,TRBV20-1,TGCAGTGTCCCGGCTAGCACAGATACGCAGTATTTT,CSVPASTDTQYF
.,15,TRBJ1-1,.,TRBV20-1,TGCAGTGCTAGATCCAAAGGGTGGCAGAATTTTGAAGCTTTCTTT,CSARSKGWQNFEAFF
.,13,TRBJ2-5,.,TRBV14,TGTGCCAGCAGCCAACGGGGTTCGGAGACCCAGTACTTC,CASSQRGSETQYF
TRBD2,12,TRBJ2-3,once,TRBV20-1,TGCAGCCCCGGGCGGGGGGCAGATACGCAGTATTTT,CSPGRGADTQYF
TRBD1,18,TRBJ1-2,.,TRBV3-1,TGTGCCAGCAGCCAAGGGTGGGACAGGGGGCGAACACCTTATGGCTACACCTTC,CASSQGWDRGRTPYGYTF
.,17,TRBJ1-5,.,TRBV3-1,TGTGCCAGCAGCCAAGAGATGGCATTAGGCAGCAATCAGCCCCAGCATTTT,CASSQEMALGSNQPQHF
.,15,TRBJ1-4,.,TRBV13,TGTGCCAGCAGGGGCAGGGGATGGGCTAATGAAAAACTGTTTTTT,CASRGRGWANEKLFF
TRBD1,14,TRBJ1-1,.,TRBV12-5,TGTGCTAGTGGTTTGGGGACAGGGGGCACTGAAGCTTTCTTT,CASGLGTGGTEAFF
TRBD1,13,TRBJ2-1,.,TRBV12-3/TRBV12-4,TGTGCCAGCAGGGTCGGGACAGGGAAAAATACGTTCTTC,CASRVGTGKNTFF
.,13,TRBJ1-1,.,TRBV29-1,TGCAGCTCTAGACTAGGGGGGAACACTGAAGCTTTCTTT,CSSRLGGNTEAFF
.,13,TRBJ2-7,.,TRBV5-1,TGCGCCAGCAGCTTTACTACAGGGAACGAGCAGTACTTC,CASSFTTGNEQYF
.,15,TRBJ1-1,.,TRBV5-4,TGTGCCAGCAGCTTGGCAGGCGGGATGAACACTGAAGCTTTCTTT,CASSLAGGMNTEAFF
TRBD1,18,TRBJ2-5,.,TRBV18,TGTGCCAGCTCACCGAAGACAGGTTCGGGGACAGGGTTGGAGACCCAGTACTTC,CASSPKTGSGTGLETQYF
.,16,TRBJ1-5,.,TRBV20-1,TGCAGTGCTAGGTCGGGGGGTGACTATAGCAATCAGCCCCAGCATTTT,CSARSGGDYSNQPQHF
.,16,TRBJ2-7,.,TRBV7-9,TGTGCCAGCAGCTCCCTGGGTTCCGTCAGACCGGGGGAGCAGTACTTC,CASSSLGSVRPGEQYF
.,11,TRBJ2-7,once,TRBV29-1,TGCAGCGTTGAATCTGGAGGGACGGCACACTTC,CSVESGGTAHF
.,14,TRBJ2-5,once,TRBV5-4,TGTGCCAGCAGCTTGGCCCAAACTGAGGAGACCCAGTACTTC,CASSLAQTEETQYF
.,13,TRBJ2-3,.,TRBV5-1,TGCGCCAGCAGCTTAGGGGCTCCAGATACGCAGTATTTT,CASSLGAPDTQYF
TRBD2,15,TRBJ2-1,once,TRBV12-3/TRBV12-4,TGTGCCAGCAGTTTTTCTAGCGGGGGGCACGATGAGCAGTTCTTC,CASSFSSGGHDEQFF
TRBD2,15,TRBJ2-1,.,TRBV12-3/TRBV12-4,TGTGCCAGCAGTTTACTGTCTAGCGGGGGCTATGAGCAGTTCTTC,CASSLLSSGGYEQFF
TRBD2,15,TRBJ2-7,.,TRBV25-1,TGTGCCAGCAGTGAGGCAACTAGCGGGGACTACGAGCAGTACTTC,CASSEATSGDYEQYF
TRBD1,15,TRBJ2-1,.,TRBV11-2,TGTGCCAGCAGCGCAGCCGGGACAGCAAACAATGAGCAGTTCTTC,CASSAAGTANNEQFF
.,12,TRBJ2-5,.,TRBV6-2/TRBV6-3,TGTGCCAGCAGTTACGTACGAGAGACCCAGTACTTC,CASSYVRETQYF
.,15,TRBJ2-3,.,TRBV7-9,TGTGCCAGCAGCTTAGGGGACGGTAGCACAGATACGCAGTATTTT,CASSLGDGSTDTQYF
.,15,TRBJ1-5,.,TRBV15,TGTGCCACCAGCGAAGGACGGCAGGGCAATCAGCCCCAGCATTTT,CATSEGRQGNQPQHF
TRBD2,13,TRBJ2-7,.,TRBV14,TGTGCCAGCAGCCAGGCGGGAGGCTCCGAGCAGTACTTC,CASSQAGGSEQYF
TRBD1,14,TRBJ2-7,.,TRBV6-5,TGTGCCAGCGGCCCGACAGGGGCAAGCTACGAGCAGTACTTC,CASGPTGASYEQYF
.,13,TRBJ2-3,.,TRBV3-1,TGTGCCAGCAGCCAAGGGTACACAGATACGCAGTATTTT,CASSQGYTDTQYF
.,19,TRBJ2-5,.,TRBV30,TGTGCCTGGAGTCCGGTAGCTTCATGGGGACTCAAGGTCCAAGAGACCCAGTACTTC,CAWSPVASWGLKVQETQYF
.,14,TRBJ2-7,.,TRBV12-3/TRBV12-4,TGTGCCAGCAGCCCAGCGCGGAGGGGATCCGAGCAGTACTTC,CASSPARRGSEQYF
TRBD1,16,TRBJ1-1,once,TRBV25-1,TGTGCCAGCAGTGAATCAGGGACAGGGGTTTGGACTGAAGCTTTCTTT,CASSESGTGVWTEAFF
TRBD2,14,TRBJ2-5,once,TRBV4-1,TGCGCCAGCAGCCCCGGGAGGGTGGAAGAGACCCAGTACTTC,CASSPGRVEETQYF
.,12,TRBJ1-2,.,TRBV6-5,TGTGCCAGCGGGGAACCCCCGTATGGCTACACCTTC,CASGEPPYGYTF
.,13,TRBJ1-2,.,TRBV2,TGTGCCAGCAGTGAAGGGCAGTACTATGGCTACACCTTC,CASSEGQYYGYTF
.,14,TRBJ2-7,.,TRBV5-1,TGCGCCAGCAGCTCCGCGGGACACATCTACGAGCAGTACTTC,CASSSAGHIYEQYF
.,13,TRBJ1-1,.,TRBV14,TGTGCCAGCAGCCAGGACAGTAACACTGAAGCTTTCTTT,CASSQDSNTEAFF
.,13,TRBJ2-5,.,TRBV3-1,TGTGCCAGCAGTCGACGAAGACAAGAGACCCAGTACTTC,CASSRRRQETQYF
.,14,TRBJ1-5,.,TRBV3-1,TGTGCCAGCAGTCTCCGGGGGTTTGGTCAGCCCCAGCATTTT,CASSLRGFGQPQHF
.,13,TRBJ1-2,.,TRBV25-1,TGTGCCAGCAGTGAATACGGGATGGGGGGCTACACCTTC,CASSEYGMGGYTF
TRBD2,15,TRBJ2-1,.,TRBV12-3/TRBV12-4,TGTGCCAGCAGGCCGGGACTAGCGGGTGTCAATGAGCAGTTCTTC,CASRPGLAGVNEQFF
TRBD1,16,TRBJ1-5,.,TRBV4-2,TGTGCCAGCAGCCACACGGGACAGCTTAGCAATCAGCCCCAGCATTTT,CASSHTGQLSNQPQHF
TRBD1,15,TRBJ2-3,once,TRBV5-1,TGCGCCAGCAGCTTGCAGGGACAGAGCACAGATACGCAGTATTTT,CASSLQGQSTDTQYF
.,16,TRBJ1-6,.,TRBV13,TGTGCCAGCAGCTACCGCGTAGATTTCTATAATTCACCCCTCCACTTT,CASSYRVDFYNSPLHF
.,12,TRBJ1-1,.,TRBV14,TGTGCCAGCAGCGGACGGGGAGCGGGTGCTTTCTTT,CASSGRGAGAFF
.,12,TRBJ2-1,.,TRBV7-9,TGTGCCAGCAGCTCGAGCCGTGATGAGCAGTTCTTC,CASSSSRDEQFF
.,15,TRBJ2-2,once,TRBV5-4,TGTGCCAGCAGCTTTGAGGCTGCGAACACCGGGGAGCTGTTTTTT,CASSFEAANTGELFF
.,12,TRBJ2-1,.,TRBV24-1,TGTGCCACCAGTGACTCTAACAGGGTAAGGTTCTTC,CATSDSNRVRFF
.,14,TRBJ2-3,.,TRBV20-1,TGCAGTGCTAGTTGGGGAAGGTCCGGAGATACGCAGTATTTT,CSASWGRSGDTQYF
TRBD1,13,TRBJ2-5,.,TRBV6-6,TGTGCCAGCAGCGACAGGGTAGTGGAGACCCAGTACTTC,CASSDRVVETQYF
TRBD1,15,TRBJ1-1,.,TRBV9,TGTGCCAGCAGCCCCTCCGTCCGGGACAGGGAGAGAGCTTTCTTT,CASSPSVRDRERAFF